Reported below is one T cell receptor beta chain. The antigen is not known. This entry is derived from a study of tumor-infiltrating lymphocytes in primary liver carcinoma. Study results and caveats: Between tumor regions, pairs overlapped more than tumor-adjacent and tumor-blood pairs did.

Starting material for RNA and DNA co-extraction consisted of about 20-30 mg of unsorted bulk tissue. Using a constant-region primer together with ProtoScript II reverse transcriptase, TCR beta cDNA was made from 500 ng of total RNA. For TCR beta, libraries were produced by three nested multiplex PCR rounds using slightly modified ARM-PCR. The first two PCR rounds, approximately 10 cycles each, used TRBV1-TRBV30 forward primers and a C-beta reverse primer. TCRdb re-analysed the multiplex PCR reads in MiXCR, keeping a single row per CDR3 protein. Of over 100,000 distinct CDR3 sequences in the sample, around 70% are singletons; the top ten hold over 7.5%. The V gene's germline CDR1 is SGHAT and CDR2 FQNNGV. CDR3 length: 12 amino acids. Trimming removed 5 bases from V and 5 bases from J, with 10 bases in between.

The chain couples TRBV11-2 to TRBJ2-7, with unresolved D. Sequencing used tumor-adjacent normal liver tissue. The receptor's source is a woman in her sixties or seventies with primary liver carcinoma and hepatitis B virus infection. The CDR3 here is CASSEPLHEQYF. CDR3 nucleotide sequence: TGTGCCAGCAGCGAACCCCTACACGAGCAGTACTTC. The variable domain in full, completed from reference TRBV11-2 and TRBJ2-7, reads EAGVAQSPRYKIIEKRQSVAFWCNPISGHATLYWYQQILGQGPKLLIQFQNNGVVDDSQLPKDRFSAERLKGVDSTLKIQPAKLEDSAVYLCASSEPLHEQYFGPGTRLTVT.